What follows is one T cell receptor (beta chain) and its context. Its antigen is unknown. This entry is derived from a study of cytomegalovirus exposure and HLA in healthy donors. Germline CDR1 and CDR2: MNHNS and SASEGT. CDR3 size: 18 residues. V was trimmed by 3 bases and J by 4 bases, leaving 24 bases between them. PCR primers comprised 60 Vbeta and 13 Jbeta primers. Per the original data handling: As a later analysis found, there were roughly 80 million unique TCR beta chains, of which roughly 11 million were shared. Clones were sequenced by immunoSEQ multiplex PCR, and TCRdb holds only the in-frame ones, with some missing. V, J and clone size derive from that table, while D and trimming were established from the DNA sequence. The sample totals 35,000 to 50,000 clones. The study's findings and limits: It was assumed in the presence/absence analyses that sequencing depth was roughly uniform across donors. According to an earlier analysis, most TCR beta V segments yielded productive rearrangements about 90% or about 30% of the time. HLA alleles were associated with 15,000 to 20,000 TCR beta sequences in a later analysis at 0.05 false discovery rate.

Sample: PBMCs. The TCR was taken from a woman in her twenties or thirties in good health and CMV-seropositive. The V and J genes are TRBV6-1 and TRBJ2-5; possible D gene TRBD2, 7 bases. The CDR3 sequence: CASSDGREAGASGETQYF. The CDR3 coding sequence is TGTGCCAGCAGTGACGGTCGGGAGGCGGGGGCGTCGGGAGAGACCCAGTACTTC.